Detailed here is one TCR beta chain. The antigen is undetermined. Around 100,000 TCR templates per sample were assayed. TCRdb's table, derived via immunoSEQ multiplex PCR, lists solely in-frame clones and lacks some. The top ten hold under 20% of the sample, which has about 85,000 clones, about 95% seen once. This sample is drawn from a study of siplizumab effects on memory and regulatory T cells. The CDR3 spans 13 residues. Points from the study as a whole: Apparently more diverse than memory cells, naive T cells also seemed major alloresponse contributors.

V gene TRBV21-1 combines with J gene TRBJ2-1. TRBV21-1 is reported as a pseudogene. This TCR was sampled from a human donor in good health. Sequenced: CD8+ T cells sorted from blood. The CDR3 here is CASSKLWRREQFF. The CDR3 DNA is TGTGCCAGCAGCAAATTGTGGCGTCGGGAGCAGTTCTTC.